The 5 T cell receptor beta chains reported below all come from one sample, sequenced in a study of T-cell reconstitution after alpha-beta-depleted transplantation in children. Researchers prepared the TCRbeta library using unique molecular identifiers, the study reports. TCRdb analysed the PCR reads with MiXCR anew, one entry per CDR3 protein. The sample gives about 980,000 distinct CDR3 sequences, 25% to 30% of which show up once; under 30% is in the top ten. Source: PBMCs, mostly from graft donor cells, taken 360 days after TCRalphabeta/CD19-depleted stem cell transplant. The receptors here all came from a boy under two years old who had a stem cell transplant for SCID, so the T cells may come from the graft donor.

The J gene is TRBJ1-5, the V gene TRBV4-2; D is undetermined. V lost 5 bases and J lost 6, with 23 bases in between. Per germline, CDR1 LGHNA and CDR2 YNFKEQ. This CDR3 contains 17 residues. The CDR3 DNA follows: TGTGCCAGCAGCGACCACCCGGGTTTAGGGAAGACTCAGCCCCAGCATTTT. It encodes CASSDHPGLGKTQPQHF.

The V and J genes are TRBV15 and TRBJ1-2, with D tentatively TRBD1 (5 bases). The germline V and J ends were trimmed by 0 bases and 4 bases, with 15 bases remaining between them. Germline CDR1 LNHNV, CDR2 YYDKDF (reference sequence). The CDR3 has 16 amino acids. CDR3 protein: CATSRDGGGMVYGYTF. The CDR3 bases are TGTGCCACCAGCAGAGATGGGGGGGGAATGGTCTATGGCTACACCTTC.

This rearrangement joins TRBV4-1 to TRBJ2-7; no firm D call. The germline CDR1 and CDR2 sequences are MGHRA and YSYEKL. The CDR3 has 14 residues. Trimming took off 9 bases at V and 0 bases at J, with 15 bases between the two ends. CDR3 nucleotides: TGCGCCAGTTCCCGCATCCAGAACTCCTACGAGCAGTACTTC. This translates into CASSRIQNSYEQYF.

This clonotype has only a few counts. The chain has TRBV5-1 and TRBJ2-7, with TRBD2 matching over 9 bases. V was pared by 0 bases and J by 0 bases, with 10 bases of the junction left unmatched. Germline assignment: CDR1 SGHRS and CDR2 YFSETQ. This CDR3 is built from 18 residues. The CDR3 region has the DNA TGCGCCAGCAGCTTGGGAGGCGTAGCGGGGGCTAGCTCCTACGAGCAGTACTTC. This gives the protein CASSLGGVAGASSYEQYF.

The chain is built from TRBV7-6 and TRBJ2-5; maybe TRBD2 (5 bases). Trimming cost V 3 bases and J 2 bases, with 10 bases left between them. Germline CDR1 is SGHVS and CDR2 is FNYEAQ. The CDR3 is made up of 14 amino acids. The CDR3 reads CASSFQEAQETQYF. The CDR3 nucleotides are TGTGCCAGCAGCTTCCAGGAGGCACAAGAGACCCAGTACTTC.